Listed below are T cell receptor beta chains from one sample, sequenced in a study of response to subunit inactivated influenza vaccine. TCRdb re-derived calls from the RT-PCR reads in MiXCR, one entry per CDR3 protein. Of about 300,000 distinct CDR3 sequences in the sample, 20% to 25% were seen once. This material consisted of PBMCs from blood, taken 21 months after vaccination. The receptors were gathered from a man aged 45 to 70 who received an inactivated influenza vaccine. Both conserved end residues are part of each CDR3. D genes are given only for firm matches. Clone size appears in some rows only: once, few, many, or a class for an expanded clone.

D: .; V: TRBV18; length: 13; size: .; J: TRBJ1-5; DNA: TGTGCCAGCTCACCCTGGAGGTGGCAGCCCCAGCATTTT; CDR3: CASSPWRWQPQHF
D: .; V: TRBV6-1; length: 14; size: .; J: TRBJ2-1; DNA: TGTGCCAGCATCGGCTCTAACTCCTACAATGAGCAGTTCTTC; CDR3: CASIGSNSYNEQFF
D: TRBD1; V: TRBV19; length: 14; size: .; J: TRBJ1-5; DNA: TGTGCCAGTAGTCCAGACAGGGAAAATCAGCCCCAGCATTTT; CDR3: CASSPDRENQPQHF
D: TRBD1; V: TRBV5-5; length: 15; size: .; J: TRBJ1-2; DNA: TGTGCCAGCAGTTACCTATCGACAGGGGGGAATGGCTACACCTTC; CDR3: CASSYLSTGGNGYTF
D: .; V: TRBV5-1; length: 14; size: many; J: TRBJ1-4; DNA: TGCGCCAGCAGCCCCGGGTCGTCCGTCGAAAAACTGTTTTTT; CDR3: CASSPGSSVEKLFF
D: .; V: TRBV7-2; length: 15; size: many; J: TRBJ1-3; DNA: TGTGCCAGCAGCTTAGTTCCGATCTCTGGAAACACCATATATTTT; CDR3: CASSLVPISGNTIYF
D: TRBD1; V: TRBV29-1; length: 14; size: few; J: TRBJ2-3; DNA: TGCAGCGTAGCCAGGGGGCAAGTCACAGATACGCAGTATTTT; CDR3: CSVARGQVTDTQYF
D: .; V: TRBV18; length: 14; size: .; J: TRBJ1-1; DNA: TGTGCCAGCTCACCCGCAGGGGTCCCGGCTGAAGCTTTCTTT; CDR3: CASSPAGVPAEAFF
D: TRBD2; V: TRBV11-2; length: 19; size: .; J: TRBJ2-1; DNA: TGTGCCAGCAGCCCTATAGCGGGAGCATTGGTCTACTACTACAATGAGCAGTTCTTC; CDR3: CASSPIAGALVYYYNEQFF
D: TRBD2; V: TRBV7-9; length: 14; size: .; J: TRBJ2-1; DNA: TGTGCCAGCATCCAAGGGGGACTAGCAAGTGAGCAGTTCTTC; CDR3: CASIQGGLASEQFF
D: .; V: TRBV28; length: 15; size: many; J: TRBJ1-4; DNA: TGTGCCAGCACTTACGAGGACGGATGGAATGAAAAACTGTTTTTT; CDR3: CASTYEDGWNEKLFF
D: .; V: TRBV20-1; length: 14; size: few; J: TRBJ1-2; DNA: TGCAGTGCTAGTCCAAGGGAAATTAACTATGGCTACACCTTC; CDR3: CSASPREINYGYTF
D: .; V: TRBV12-3/TRBV12-4; length: 15; size: .; J: TRBJ1-4; DNA: TGTGCCAGCAGCCTCAGCGACAGCCCCAATGAAAAACTGTTTTTT; CDR3: CASSLSDSPNEKLFF
D: .; V: TRBV12-3/TRBV12-4; length: 13; size: few; J: TRBJ2-6; DNA: TGTGCCAGCAGAACTCCTGGGGCCAACGTCCTGACTTTC; CDR3: CASRTPGANVLTF
D: .; V: TRBV7-8; length: 16; size: .; J: TRBJ2-4; DNA: TGTGCCAGCAGCTCCCGGGTTGGGGTCGCCAAAAACATTCAGTACTTC; CDR3: CASSSRVGVAKNIQYF
D: .; V: TRBV4-3; length: 14; size: .; J: TRBJ1-1; DNA: TGCGCCAGCAGCCAAGGACAGGAGAACACTGAAGCTTTCTTT; CDR3: CASSQGQENTEAFF
D: TRBD2; V: TRBV3-1; length: 16; size: .; J: TRBJ2-7; DNA: TGTGCCAGCAGCCAAGGGTCCCCTAGCGGAACCTACGAGCAGTACTTC; CDR3: CASSQGSPSGTYEQYF
D: .; V: TRBV7-2; length: 15; size: .; J: TRBJ2-3; DNA: TGTGCCAGCAGCTTAGATTCCCTATCACAGGGAACGCAGTATTTT; CDR3: CASSLDSLSQGTQYF
D: .; V: TRBV4-3; length: 15; size: .; J: TRBJ1-6; DNA: TGCGCCAGCAGCCAGGGGTCCCAGGGTAATTCACCCCTCCACTTT; CDR3: CASSQGSQGNSPLHF
D: TRBD2; V: TRBV6-5; length: 18; size: .; J: TRBJ2-1; DNA: TGTGCCAGCAGTTACGGCTGGGGGGGGAAGAGCTCCTACAATGAGCAGTTCTTC; CDR3: CASSYGWGGKSSYNEQFF
D: .; V: TRBV11-2; length: 16; size: .; J: TRBJ2-3; DNA: TGTGCCAGCAGCTCCCCGGGGGACCCATTCATGGATACGCAGTATTTT; CDR3: CASSSPGDPFMDTQYF
D: .; V: TRBV7-2; length: 12; size: few; J: TRBJ2-1; DNA: TGTGCCAGCAGCTTCTACTACAATGAGCAGTTCTTC; CDR3: CASSFYYNEQFF
D: .; V: TRBV7-2; length: 15; size: .; J: TRBJ2-7; DNA: TGTGCCAGCAGCTTATGGGACGCGCAGGGGTACGAGCAGTACTTC; CDR3: CASSLWDAQGYEQYF
D: .; V: TRBV4-1; length: 16; size: few; J: TRBJ1-1; DNA: TGCGCCAGCAGCCAAGGGCGGGGGATTCCGAACACTGAAGCTTTCTTT; CDR3: CASSQGRGIPNTEAFF
D: TRBD2; V: TRBV5-4; length: 19; size: .; J: TRBJ2-1; DNA: TGTGCCAGCAGCTATGTGACTAGCGGGAGATTAGCCACCTACAATGAGCAGTTCTTC; CDR3: CASSYVTSGRLATYNEQFF
D: .; V: TRBV7-6; length: 12; size: .; J: TRBJ2-5; DNA: TGTGCCAGCAGCTTATGGCGAGAGACCCAGTACTTC; CDR3: CASSLWRETQYF
D: .; V: TRBV12-3/TRBV12-4; length: 16; size: many; J: TRBJ1-5; DNA: TGTGCCAGCAGCCGCCTCGGCGTTGTTGACAATCAGCCCCAGCATTTT; CDR3: CASSRLGVVDNQPQHF
D: TRBD2; V: TRBV20-1; length: 16; size: .; J: TRBJ2-7; DNA: TGCAGTGCTAGGCCTCGGGGGGGCGGGCTTATTTACGAGCAGTACTTC; CDR3: CSARPRGGGLIYEQYF
D: TRBD1; V: TRBV9; length: 15; size: few; J: TRBJ1-2; DNA: TGTGCCAGCAGATCGGGACAGGGTCGGATCTATGGCTACACCTTC; CDR3: CASRSGQGRIYGYTF
D: .; V: TRBV3-1; length: 15; size: few; J: TRBJ2-1; DNA: TGTGCCAGCAGCCACGGACAGAGGCACGGCAATGAGCAGTTCTTC; CDR3: CASSHGQRHGNEQFF
D: .; V: TRBV29-1; length: 12; size: .; J: TRBJ2-3; DNA: TGCAGCGTTGAACCGAACACAGATACGCAGTATTTT; CDR3: CSVEPNTDTQYF
D: .; V: TRBV7-9; length: 15; size: few; J: TRBJ1-1; DNA: TGTGCCAGCAGCTTAGTGAGGTTACTGAACACTGAAGCTTTCTTT; CDR3: CASSLVRLLNTEAFF
D: .; V: TRBV3-1; length: 13; size: .; J: TRBJ1-1; DNA: TGTGCCAGCAGCCACACCCCAGGGGTTGAAGCTTTCTTT; CDR3: CASSHTPGVEAFF
D: .; V: TRBV4-1; length: 12; size: .; J: TRBJ1-2; DNA: TGCGCCAGCAGCCTCGGGGAGTATGGCTACACCTTC; CDR3: CASSLGEYGYTF
D: .; V: TRBV29-1; length: 12; size: .; J: TRBJ1-1; DNA: TGCAGCGATTCGGCAGGGAACACTGAACCTTTCTTT; CDR3: CSDSAGNTEPFF
D: .; V: TRBV2; length: 13; size: many; J: TRBJ1-5; DNA: TGTGCCAGCAATCGAGGGGATAATCAGCCCCAGCATTTT; CDR3: CASNRGDNQPQHF
D: TRBD1; V: TRBV5-6; length: 15; size: .; J: TRBJ1-4; DNA: TGTGCCAGCAGCCACGGACAGGGTGCTAATGAAAAACTGTTTTTT; CDR3: CASSHGQGANEKLFF
D: .; V: TRBV20-1; length: 16; size: .; J: TRBJ1-3; DNA: TGCAGTGCTAGAGCGCCTTCAGAGCACTCTGGAAACACCATATATTTT; CDR3: CSARAPSEHSGNTIYF
D: .; V: TRBV30; length: 16; size: .; J: TRBJ2-2; DNA: TGTGCCTGGGGGAAAGCCGGGCTCATAAACACCGGGGAGCTGTTTTTT; CDR3: CAWGKAGLINTGELFF
D: .; V: TRBV5-1; length: 13; size: .; J: TRBJ2-7; DNA: TGCGCCAGCAGCTCCCCGACGGGGGTCGAGCAGTACTTC; CDR3: CASSSPTGVEQYF
D: TRBD2; V: TRBV5-6; length: 14; size: few; J: TRBJ2-5; DNA: TGTGCCAGCTCGGGGGGGTCCTGGAGGGAGACCCAGTACTTC; CDR3: CASSGGSWRETQYF
D: .; V: TRBV3-1; length: 17; size: .; J: TRBJ2-2; DNA: TGTGCCAGCAGCCAGGTGGCCAGTTTCAGGTCACCCGGGGAGCTGTTTTTT; CDR3: CASSQVASFRSPGELFF
D: TRBD2; V: TRBV5-1; length: 16; size: few; J: TRBJ2-1; DNA: TGCGCCAGCAGCTTGACTGGACTAGTAAGTAACAATGAGCAGTTCTTC; CDR3: CASSLTGLVSNNEQFF
D: .; V: TRBV6-2/TRBV6-3; length: 13; size: .; J: TRBJ2-3; DNA: TGTGCCAGCAGTTACCGCCCCGGGGATACGCAGTATTTT; CDR3: CASSYRPGDTQYF
D: TRBD2; V: TRBV11-1; length: 17; size: many; J: TRBJ2-1; DNA: TGTGCCAGCAGCTGGCTAGCGGGAGTTGGGCCCTACAATGAGCAGTTCTTC; CDR3: CASSWLAGVGPYNEQFF
D: .; V: TRBV13; length: 14; size: few; J: TRBJ1-2; DNA: TGTGCCAGCAGCTTTTACAGCACTAACTATGGCTACACCTTC; CDR3: CASSFYSTNYGYTF
D: .; V: TRBV5-5; length: 14; size: .; J: TRBJ1-2; DNA: TGTGCCAGCAGCTTGGGAGCAGGGAGCTATGGCTACACCTTC; CDR3: CASSLGAGSYGYTF
D: TRBD1; V: TRBV2; length: 14; size: .; J: TRBJ1-6; DNA: TGTGCCAGCAGTCCTCTAGGACAGGACGGACCCCTCCACTTT; CDR3: CASSPLGQDGPLHF
D: .; V: TRBV20-1; length: 13; size: .; J: TRBJ1-2; DNA: TGCAGTGCTATAGAGGATCCTAGGTCCGGCTACACCTTC; CDR3: CSAIEDPRSGYTF
D: .; V: TRBV7-9; length: 17; size: .; J: TRBJ2-5; DNA: TGTGCCAGCAGCTTAACCGGCAGGGCGAGGGGCCAAGAGACCCAGTACTTC; CDR3: CASSLTGRARGQETQYF
D: TRBD2; V: TRBV27; length: 17; size: few; J: TRBJ2-3; DNA: TGTGCCAGCAGTTTATCTTCTAGCGGAACCTGGGGAGATACGCAGTATTTT; CDR3: CASSLSSSGTWGDTQYF
D: .; V: TRBV10-3; length: 13; size: .; J: TRBJ2-1; DNA: TGTGCCATCAGTGAGGGTACAGACAATGAGCAGTTCTTC; CDR3: CAISEGTDNEQFF
D: TRBD2; V: TRBV7-2; length: 16; size: few; J: TRBJ2-2; DNA: TGTGCCAGCAGCCTAGCGGGTGCCCGACTAACCGGGGAGCTGTTTTTT; CDR3: CASSLAGARLTGELFF
D: TRBD1; V: TRBV4-3; length: 18; size: .; J: TRBJ2-1; DNA: TGCGCCAGCAGCCAAGATTGGGTGGGTGGACAGGGGAAAAATGAGCAGTTCTTC; CDR3: CASSQDWVGGQGKNEQFF
D: .; V: TRBV20-1; length: 15; size: many; J: TRBJ1-2; DNA: TGCAGTGCTAGGGTCCAAGGACAGCTCAACTATGGCTACACCTTC; CDR3: CSARVQGQLNYGYTF
D: TRBD1; V: TRBV7-9; length: 14; size: .; J: TRBJ1-1; DNA: TGTGCCAGCAGCCCGAACAGGGGTGACACTGAAGCTTTCTTT; CDR3: CASSPNRGDTEAFF
D: .; V: TRBV5-1; length: 15; size: many; J: TRBJ1-1; DNA: TGCGCCAGCACACAAGACGGGACCGCGAACACTGAAGCTTTCTTT; CDR3: CASTQDGTANTEAFF